The 28 T cell receptor beta chains in this list originate from one sample, sequenced in a study of shared clonotypes between healthy human individuals. The data were produced by immunoSEQ multiplex PCR, yet TCRdb's version contains in-frame clones alone and is incomplete. The sample includes 2,500,000 or so clones, 85% to 95% of them seen just once. Material for sequencing was naive CD4+ T cells from PBMCs. The subset here: CD45RA+ positively selected. These receptors originate from a man aged 18 to 30 in good health. Some clones in this sample may be carry-over from other donors' samples.

The chain recombines TRBV5-1 with TRBJ2-3; D is possibly TRBD2 (5 bases). The CDR3 has 17 amino acids. The ends were cut back, 4 bases at V and 2 bases at J, with 20 bases in the middle. From germline, CDR1 is SGHRS and CDR2 YFSETQ. The CDR3 protein is CASSALSGGTITDTQYF. CDR3 DNA sequence: TGCGCCAGCAGCGCCCTCAGTGGAGGTACCATCACAGATACGCAGTATTTT.

The rearrangement links TRBV5-5 to TRBJ2-2; D is unresolved. The CDR3 has 14 residues. V shed 6 bases and J shed 0 bases, with 9 bases lying between them. In germline, CDR1 is SGHKS, CDR2 YYEKEE (reference sequence). The CDR3 sequence is CASIRTANTGELFF. CDR3 nucleotide sequence: TGTGCCAGCATACGGACGGCGAACACCGGGGAGCTGTTTTTT.

The chain joins TRBV5-1 to TRBJ1-1; weak D call: TRBD1 (5 bases). V was trimmed by 6 bases and J by 3 bases, leaving 9 bases between them. Germline assignment: CDR1 SGHRS and CDR2 YFSETQ. The CDR3 consists of 12 residues. CDR3 in amino acids: CASMGQDTEAFF. The DNA for the CDR3 is TGCGCCAGCATGGGGCAGGACACTGAAGCTTTCTTT.

A word on this clone: The sample carries other DNA sequences with the same CDR3. J is TRBJ1-5 and V is TRBV30; 7 bases are a match to TRBD1. Germline trimming cut 0 bases from V and 4 bases from J; bases unmatched to any gene: 0. Germline lookup yields CDR1 GTSNPN and CDR2 SVGIG (reference sequence). CDR3 length: 13 residues. CDR3 protein: CAWSVRGNQPQHF. The CDR3 DNA reads TGTGCCTGGAGTGTCAGGGGGAATCAGCCCCAGCATTTT.

V and J are TRBV18 and TRBJ1-4; no definite D call. Trimming removed 0 bases at V and 6 bases at J, with 11 bases between. The CDR3 spans 15 residues. The germline CDR1 and CDR2 sequences are KGHSH and LQKENI. CDR3 region: CASSPPYGDYEKLFF. The DNA of the CDR3 is TGTGCCAGCTCACCACCGTACGGGGATTATGAAAAACTGTTTTTT.

The chain is built from TRBV1 and TRBJ2-2; the table's D call, TRBD2, was not checked against the DNA. TRBV1 corresponds to a pseudogene. The length of the CDR3 is 20 residues. This CDR3 is CTSSPTSGRVKKANTGELFF. The CDR3 DNA follows: TGCACCAGCAGCCCGACTAGCGGGAGGGTTAAGAAGGCGAACACCGGGGAGCTGTTTTTT.

This chain links TRBV10-3 with TRBJ1-5; possible D gene TRBD1, 6 bases. This CDR3 is 14 amino acids long. Germline V gives CDR1 ENHRY, CDR2 SYGVKD. V was cut by 5 bases and J by 3 bases, with 11 bases left in between. The CDR3 protein is CAISRQGTNQPQHF. In nucleotides, the CDR3 is TGTGCCATCAGTCGCCAGGGGACCAATCAGCCCCAGCATTTT.

A note on this clone: The same CDR3 also results from other DNA sequences found in this sample. The chain links TRBV5-1 to TRBJ2-2, with no clear D. V dropped 0 bases and J dropped 6 bases, with 6 bases sitting between them. This CDR3 is 13 amino acids long. Germline loops: CDR1 SGHRS, CDR2 YFSETQ. CDR3 nucleotide sequence: TGCGCCAGCAGCTTGGAACTTGCCGGGGAGCTGTTTTTT. This sequence encodes CASSLELAGELFF.

The rearrangement joins TRBV11-2 to TRBJ2-7, with 8 bases aligning to TRBD2. V lost 0 bases, J lost 2 bases, and 18 bases stayed unmatched. This CDR3 has 20 residues. The germline CDR1 and CDR2 sequences are SGHAT and FQNNGV. CDR3 sequence (DNA): TGTGCCAGCAGCTTAGAGGTTCGTGGTTGGCTAGCGGGCAACGCCTACGAGCAGTACTTC. Its translation is CASSLEVRGWLAGNAYEQYF. Using reference TRBV11-2 and TRBJ2-7 for the parts outside the CDR3, the full variable domain is EAGVAQSPRYKIIEKRQSVAFWCNPISGHATLYWYQQILGQGPKLLIQFQNNGVVDDSQLPKDRFSAERLKGVDSTLKIQPAKLEDSAVYLCASSLEVRGWLAGNAYEQYFGPGTRLTVT.

The V call is TRBV6-5, the J call TRBJ1-2; 8 bases agree with TRBD1. CDR1 and CDR2 (germline): MNHEY, SVGAGI. The length of the CDR3 is 14 residues. J gave up 0 bases and V 6 bases, and 3 bases lay outside the gene matches. The CDR3 loop reads CASSIQGANYGYTF. The CDR3 DNA sequence: TGTGCCAGCAGCATACAGGGGGCTAACTATGGCTACACCTTC.

This chain links TRBV5-4 with TRBJ1-3; no reliable D call. With 4 bases removed from V and 3 bases from J, the gap between germline ends came to 14 bases. This CDR3 comprises 15 residues. Germline V gene data show CDR1 as SGHNT and CDR2 as YYREEE (reference sequence). CDR3 protein: CASSPPGPYGNTIYF. CDR3 DNA: TGTGCCAGCAGCCCTCCAGGCCCGTATGGAAACACCATATATTTT.

This chain uses TRBV7-8 with TRBJ2-3; TRBD1 agrees at 8 bases. Germline loops: CDR1 SGHVS, CDR2 FQNEAQ. The V and J ends lost 5 bases and 4 bases, in that order; junction bases with no gene match: 11. The CDR3 extends over 16 amino acids. CDR3 sequence: CASSKSDRGRADTQYF. CDR3 DNA: TGTGCCAGCAGCAAGTCCGACAGGGGTCGAGCAGATACGCAGTATTTT. The variable domain in full, completed from reference TRBV7-8 and TRBJ2-3, reads GAGVSQSPRYKVAKRGQDVALRCDPISGHVSLFWYQQALGQGPEFLTYFQNEAQLDKSGLPSDRFFAERPEGSVSTLKIQRTQQEDSAVYLCASSKSDRGRADTQYFGPGTRLTVL.

This chain links TRBV15 with TRBJ2-2; possible D gene TRBD2, 6 bases. CDR3 length: 15 residues. Trimming stripped 3 bases from V and 1 base from J, with 9 bases between. Germline V lookup: CDR1 LNHNV, CDR2 YYDKDF (reference sequence). CDR3 sequence: CATSRPGRNTGELFF. The CDR3 DNA sequence: TGTGCCACCAGCAGGCCCGGGAGGAACACCGGGGAGCTGTTTTTT.

V and J are TRBV7-9 and TRBJ1-4; D remains ambiguous. Germline assignment: CDR1 SEHNR and CDR2 FQNEAQ (reference sequence). Trimming took off 4 bases at V and 8 bases at J, with 17 bases between the two ends. CDR3 size: 15 residues. The CDR3 sequence is CASSYARPTGEKLFF. Written as DNA, the CDR3 is TGTGCCAGCAGCTACGCACGTCCTACGGGGGAAAAACTGTTTTTT.

This rearrangement joins TRBV28 to TRBJ1-1; D gene uncertain. The germline gives CDR1 MDHEN, CDR2 SYDVKM. Trimming removed 0 bases at V and 5 bases at J, with 4 bases between. The CDR3 loop spans 12 amino acids. DNA for the CDR3: TGTGCCAGCAGTTTATGGGAGACTGAAGCTTTCTTT. This gives the protein CASSLWETEAFF.

V usage is TRBV7-9 and J usage is TRBJ2-1; 12 bases are a match to TRBD2. Germline assignment: CDR1 SEHNR and CDR2 FQNEAQ (reference sequence). The CDR3 consists of 13 residues. With V trimmed by 1 base and J by 15 bases, 4 bases remained unmatched. The CDR3: CASSLETSGRGFF. The CDR3 coding sequence is TGTGCCAGCAGCTTAGAGACTAGCGGGAGAGGGTTCTTC. Full variable domain (rest looked up from reference TRBV7-9 and TRBJ2-1): DTGVSQNPRHKITKRGQNVTFRCDPISEHNRLYWYRQTLGQGPEFLTYFQNEAQLEKSRLLSDRFSAERPKGSFSTLEIQRTEQGDSAMYLCASSLETSGRGFFGPGTRLTVL.

This chain joins TRBV5-1 and TRBJ2-3; 8 bases are a match to TRBD2. This CDR3 has 13 residues. From germline, CDR1 is SGHRS and CDR2 YFSETQ. V lost 6 bases to trimming and J lost 0 bases; unmatched junction nucleotides: 0. The CDR3 DNA sequence: TGCGCCAGCACTAGCGGGAGCACAGATACGCAGTATTTT. Translating it yields CASTSGSTDTQYF.

The chain links TRBV7-8 to TRBJ1-2, with D possibly matching TRBD1 (6 bases). Trimming removed 3 bases from V and 8 bases from J, with 25 bases in between. CDR1 is SGHVS and CDR2 is FQNEAQ in the germline V gene. The CDR3 is made up of 17 amino acids. This CDR3 is CASSFVNALRGIEGYTF. The CDR3 coding sequence is TGTGCCAGCAGCTTTGTAAACGCTCTCAGGGGAATAGAGGGCTACACCTTC. Full variable domain (missing parts from reference TRBV7-8 and TRBJ1-2): GAGVSQSPRYKVAKRGQDVALRCDPISGHVSLFWYQQALGQGPEFLTYFQNEAQLDKSGLPSDRFFAERPEGSVSTLKIQRTQQEDSAVYLCASSFVNALRGIEGYTFGSGTRLTVV.

The CDR3 spells CASSLSVYEQYF. The CDR3 nucleotides are TGTGCCAGCAGTCTCAGCGTCTACGAGCAGTACTTC. The chain joins TRBV6-1 to TRBJ2-7; no definite D call. V was trimmed by 5 bases and J by 3 bases, leaving 8 bases between them. This CDR3 region has 12 residues. Germline V gives CDR1 MNHNS, CDR2 SASEGT.

This chain links TRBV7-2 with TRBJ2-7; D tentatively reads TRBD1 or TRBD2 (5 bases each). Deletions cut 3 bases from V and 5 bases from J, with 14 bases between. Germline lookup yields CDR1 SGHTA and CDR2 FQGNSA. The CDR3 is 14 amino acids. The chain's CDR3 is CASSFQRGENEQYF. The CDR3 nucleotides are TGTGCCAGCAGCTTTCAGAGGGGAGAGAACGAGCAGTACTTC.

The chain links TRBV5-1 to TRBJ2-1; no definite D call. The CDR3 has 13 residues. In germline, CDR1 is SGHRS, CDR2 YFSETQ. The V gene lost 0 bases and the J gene lost 5 bases, with 6 bases spanning the gap. In nucleotides, the CDR3 is TGCGCCAGCAGCTTGGACCCAAACAATGAGCAGTTCTTC. This encodes CASSLDPNNEQFF.

V gene TRBV20-1 combines with J gene TRBJ2-1, with unresolved D. In germline, CDR1 is DFQATT, CDR2 SNEGSKA (reference sequence). V shed 5 bases and J shed 6 bases, with 8 bases lying between them. The CDR3 consists of 11 residues. This CDR3 reads CSAPPVNEQFF. CDR3 DNA: TGCAGTGCTCCCCCGGTCAATGAGCAGTTCTTC.

This clone appeared a single time. The chain has TRBV28 and TRBJ2-2; 8 nucleotides match TRBD1. CDR1 MDHEN and CDR2 SYDVKM come from the germline V gene. Trimming at V came to 7 bases and at J to 0 bases, leaving 4 bases not matched to a gene. The CDR3 has 15 residues. The CDR3 bases are TGTGCCAGCACGAAGGGACAGGCGAACACCGGGGAGCTGTTTTTT. Its protein is CASTKGQANTGELFF.

The chain uses TRBV12-5 and TRBJ2-1, with D perhaps matching TRBD2 (6 bases). Per germline, CDR1 LGHNT and CDR2 FRNRAP. Between the trimmed V and J ends, which lost 1 base and 10 bases, there was a span of 11 bases. There are 13 residues in the CDR3. The CDR3 nucleotides are TGTGCTAGTGGTTTGGCGGGAGTTGGGGAGCAGTTCTTC. This codes for CASGLAGVGEQFF.

The chain links TRBV28 to TRBJ2-5; possible D gene TRBD2, 5 bases. Deletions cut 5 bases from V and 5 bases from J, with 18 bases between. CDR1 and CDR2 from the germline V gene are MDHEN and SYDVKM. The CDR3 consists of 15 residues. In DNA form, the CDR3 reads TGTGCCAGCAGTACGAGGGATCTTCCAAGCGAGACCCAGTACTTC. It codes for CASSTRDLPSETQYF.

Points on this clone: Other nucleotide sequences from this sample produce the same CDR3. The V and J genes are TRBV4-1 and TRBJ2-5; 15 nucleotides align to TRBD2. Germline V gives CDR1 MGHRA, CDR2 YSYEKL. CDR3 size: 19 residues. J was trimmed by 4 bases and V by 4 bases; bases with no gene match: 13. The CDR3 loop is CASSPGLAGGMRVGETQYF. CDR3 sequence (DNA): TGCGCCAGCAGCCCGGGACTAGCGGGGGGAATGAGGGTGGGAGAGACCCAGTACTTC.

This chain connects TRBV9 to TRBJ2-3; D gene unclear. Germline V gene sequence: CDR1 SGDLS, CDR2 YYNGEE. V lost 2 bases and J 2 bases, leaving 9 bases between the germline ends. The CDR3 is 14 amino acids. The CDR3, as DNA: TGTGCCAGCAGCGTCTCCGGGTTCACAGATACGCAGTATTTT. Protein product: CASSVSGFTDTQYF.

The chain combines TRBV7-3 with TRBJ2-7; 10 bases align to TRBD1. CDR3 size: 14 residues. Germline V gene sequence: CDR1 SGHTA, CDR2 FQGTGA. The trim removed 2 bases at V and 4 bases at J, leaving 2 bases unmatched. The CDR3 here is CASSLQGQGYEQYF. The CDR3 region has the DNA TGTGCCAGCAGCTTACAGGGACAGGGGTACGAGCAGTACTTC.